This is a list of T cell receptor beta chains from one sample in a study of PD-L1 blockade in urothelial cancer. Profiling relied on immunoSEQ multiplex PCR, and the TCRdb table lists in-frame clones only, not all of them. Here the sample spans about 91,000 clones, 90% to 95% being singletons. This specimen consisted of PBMCs, obtained around atezolizumab (anti-PD-L1) treatment. Every receptor here comes from a man between 60 and 75 years old with urothelial cancer. The CDR3 runs from the conserved cysteine through the conserved F or W. D genes are given only for firm matches. A row's size may be missing; if present it is once, few, many or a size class.

v_call	d_call	clone_size	j_call	cdr3_nt	cdr3_aa
TRBV18	TRBD1	-	TRBJ1-2	TGTGCCAGCTCACCGCGACAGGGTAGTAATGGCTACACCTTC	CASSPRQGSNGYTF
TRBV5-8	-	-	TRBJ2-2	TGTGCCAGTCGACCCCGGAGAACCGGGGAGCTGTTTTTT	CASRPRRTGELFF
TRBV5-4	-	-	TRBJ2-7	TGTGCCAGCAGCTTAGGGTCAGGGGCGGGCTACGAGCAGTACTTC	CASSLGSGAGYEQYF
TRBV7-2	TRBD2	-	TRBJ2-1	TGTGCCAGCACCACCGGAGGGCTAGCGGGAGTGCAGTTCTTC	CASTTGGLAGVQFF
TRBV21-1	-	-	TRBJ2-7	TGTGCCAGCAGCAAGTATACAGGGCTAAGCTCCTACGAGCAGTACTTC	CASSKYTGLSSYEQYF
TRBV7-9	TRBD1	once	TRBJ2-3	TGTGCCAGCAGCTTAGCCGGCCCGGGACAGGGGGAAGATACGCAGTATTTT	CASSLAGPGQGEDTQYF
TRBV29-1	-	-	TRBJ2-2	TGCAGCGTTCTGACAGGGAACACCGGGGAGCTGTTTTTT	CSVLTGNTGELFF
TRBV7-2	TRBD2	-	TRBJ2-5	TGTGCCAGCAGCCCAGGGACTAGCGGGGGGGGGTTGGAGACCCAGTACTTC	CASSPGTSGGGLETQYF
TRBV9	TRBD2	-	TRBJ2-1	TGTGCCAGCAGCCGGGGACTAGCGTCAAACAATGAGCAGTTCTTC	CASSRGLASNNEQFF
TRBV10-3	TRBD2	-	TRBJ2-7	TGTGCCATCAGTGACGGGACTAGCGGACTCTACGAGCAGTACTTC	CAISDGTSGLYEQYF
TRBV2	-	-	TRBJ2-5	TGTGCCAGCATAGCGCGCCAAGAGACCCAGTACTTC	CASIARQETQYF
TRBV30	-	once	TRBJ2-7	TGTGCCTGGAGTTCTGCCTACGAGCAGTACTTC	CAWSSAYEQYF
TRBV29-1	-	-	TRBJ2-3	TGCAGCGTCGGGGACTCCCCCACGCAGTATTTT	CSVGDSPTQYF
TRBV7-8	TRBD2	-	TRBJ2-5	TGTGCCAGCAGCCCCCCCGGGGGGGGAGAGACCCAGTACTTC	CASSPPGGGETQYF
TRBV6-5	TRBD1	-	TRBJ1-1	TGTGCCAGCAGTTTATGGGACAGAGACACTGAAGCTTTCTTT	CASSLWDRDTEAFF
TRBV9	-	-	TRBJ2-7	TGTGCCAGCAGCCGTAAACAGGTTCGGTCCGACGAGCAGTACTTC	CASSRKQVRSDEQYF
TRBV14	TRBD2	-	TRBJ2-2	TGTGCCAGCAGCCAAGGCCCCGGGACTAGCGGGAGGGCCGACACCGGGGAGCTGTTTTTT	CASSQGPGTSGRADTGELFF
TRBV27	-	-	TRBJ2-7	TGTGCCAGCAGTTTAGGCCGTGATTTCGAGCAGTACTTC	CASSLGRDFEQYF
TRBV6-6	-	-	TRBJ1-1	TGTGCCAGCAGCTCCGCGGGGGACACTGAAGCTTTCTTT	CASSSAGDTEAFF
TRBV4-3	-	once	TRBJ2-7	TGCGCCAGCAGCCAAGATGCAGTATACCCCTACGAGCAGTACTTC	CASSQDAVYPYEQYF
TRBV4-3	TRBD2	-	TRBJ2-5	TGCGCCAGCAGCCATAGGACTGGGGGGGGAGAGACCCAGTACTTC	CASSHRTGGGETQYF
TRBV4-1	TRBD1	once	TRBJ2-5	TGCGCCAGCAGTAAGACAGGGACAGTATGGGAGACCCAGTACTTC	CASSKTGTVWETQYF
TRBV6-1	-	-	TRBJ2-5	TGTGCCAGCAAGTACGGCGGAGCACAAGAGACCCAGTACTTC	CASKYGGAQETQYF
TRBV30	-	-	TRBJ1-1	TGTGCCTGGAGTGAAGGCCGGGGGAGCACTGAAGCTTTCTTT	CAWSEGRGSTEAFF
TRBV5-1	-	once	TRBJ1-1	TGCGCCAGCAGCTTGGCAACAGGGAACACTGAAGCTTTCTTT	CASSLATGNTEAFF
TRBV19	TRBD1	-	TRBJ2-1	TGTGCCAGTAGTGCCCCGACAGGGTTGGTCAACAATGAGCAGTTCTTC	CASSAPTGLVNNEQFF
TRBV9	TRBD1	-	TRBJ2-2	TGTGCCAGCAGCGCGAAACCGGGACAGGCGGTAACCGGGGAGCTGTTTTTT	CASSAKPGQAVTGELFF
TRBV9	TRBD1	-	TRBJ1-3	TGTGCCAGCAGCGGAGGACAGGTCTCGGCGGGAAACACCATATATTTT	CASSGGQVSAGNTIYF
TRBV2	TRBD1	-	TRBJ2-7	TGTGCCAGTGCAGGGACAGGGGCTCCTGCGGCGTACTTC	CASAGTGAPAAYF
TRBV9	TRBD2	-	TRBJ2-5	TGTGCCAGCAGCGTGAGCGGGAGGGTCGAGACCCAGTACTTC	CASSVSGRVETQYF
TRBV5-5	-	-	TRBJ2-7	TGTGCCAGCAGCTTGGTGGCTACTAGTGGGAGCTCCTACGAGCAGTACTTC	CASSLVATSGSSYEQYF
TRBV2	-	-	TRBJ2-7	TGTGCCAGCAGTGTTCCAACAATGGGGAGAGTAGGCAACTCCTACGAGCAGTACTTC	CASSVPTMGRVGNSYEQYF
TRBV19	TRBD2	-	TRBJ2-5	TGTGCCAGTAGTAGGACTAGCGGGAGGATGGAGACCCAGTACTTC	CASSRTSGRMETQYF
TRBV5-4	TRBD2	-	TRBJ2-6	TGTGCCAGCAGCTTGGAACTAGCGATCACTGGGGCCAACGTCCTGACTTTC	CASSLELAITGANVLTF
TRBV19	-	once	TRBJ2-1	TGTGCCAGTAGTTCCACAGGGCCCCCGTCGTTCTTC	CASSSTGPPSFF
TRBV7-8	-	-	TRBJ2-3	TGTGCCAGCAGCTCATACACCGGGACATCCACAGATACGCAGTATTTT	CASSSYTGTSTDTQYF
TRBV28	-	once	TRBJ2-7	TGTGCCAGCAGCCAGGGCTCCTACGAGCAGTACTTC	CASSQGSYEQYF
TRBV6-6	-	-	TRBJ2-7	TGTGCCAGCAGTTACTCGACACAGGGACCCTACGAGCAGTACTTC	CASSYSTQGPYEQYF
TRBV30	-	-	TRBJ1-5	TGTGCCTGGAGTGTGAGGGGGAATCAGCCCCAGCATTTT	CAWSVRGNQPQHF
TRBV18	TRBD2	-	TRBJ2-7	TGTGCCAGCTCACCCGGACTAGCGGGAGTACTCTCCTACGAGCAGTACTTC	CASSPGLAGVLSYEQYF
TRBV27	TRBD1	-	TRBJ2-7	TGTGCCAGCAGTTCGGGGGACAGGGTTCATGTCGAGCAGTACTTC	CASSSGDRVHVEQYF
TRBV14	-	-	TRBJ2-2	TGTGCCAGCAGCCGGACTACCGGGGAGCTGTTTTTT	CASSRTTGELFF
TRBV18	TRBD1	-	TRBJ2-7	TGTGCCAGCTCGCCCACAGGGGACCCTTTCTACGAGCAGTACTTC	CASSPTGDPFYEQYF
TRBV11-1	-	-	TRBJ2-3	TGTGCCAGCTCGGTACCGGGTCGTGATACGCAGTATTTT	CASSVPGRDTQYF
TRBV11-1	-	-	TRBJ2-5	TGTGCCAGCAGCGGTGGGGGGACCCAAGAGACCCAGTACTTC	CASSGGGTQETQYF
TRBV5-6	-	-	TRBJ1-4	TGTGCCAGCAGCGCGGGACCCATGAATAATGAAAAACTGTTTTTT	CASSAGPMNNEKLFF
TRBV6-4	-	-	TRBJ2-2	TGTGCCAGCAGTGACCCTGCGGGGAGCAACACCGGGGAGCTGTTTTTT	CASSDPAGSNTGELFF
TRBV7-2	TRBD2	-	TRBJ2-3	TGTGCCAGCAGCCCAAGACTAGCGGGGGGACCAGATACGCAGTATTTT	CASSPRLAGGPDTQYF